Presented here are 27 T cell receptor beta chains from one specimen sequenced in a study of beta chain features in type 1 diabetes. The authors reverse transcribed all of the isolated RNA, so sequencing captured expressed TCRB transcripts. Clones were sequenced by immunoSEQ multiplex PCR, and TCRdb holds only the in-frame ones, with some missing. The sample yields hundreds of thousands of clones, roughly 17% seen once. Sequencing was performed on naive CD4+ T cells from blood. The receptor set was obtained from a woman between 18 and 29 years old in good health.

CDR3 sequence (DNA): TGTGCCAGCAGGACTTTTGGGGGTGACAATGAGCAGTTCTTC. It codes for CASRTFGGDNEQFF. The chain has TRBV5-4 and TRBJ2-1, with D perhaps given as TRBD1 or TRBD2 (5 bases each). This CDR3 is 14 amino acids long. The V and J ends lost 5 bases and 5 bases respectively, with 14 bases between them. Looked up from germline, CDR1 is SGHNT and CDR2 is YYREEE (reference sequence).

This clone was detected only a few times. This same CDR3 is encoded by further DNA sequences in the sample. The chain joins TRBV7-3 to TRBJ2-3, with a weak D call TRBD2 (6 bases). Germline V CDR1 and CDR2: SGHTA, FQGTGA. Trimming took off 2 bases at V and 0 bases at J, with 9 bases between the two ends. The CDR3 totals 15 residues. CDR3 nucleotide sequence: TGTGCCAGCAGCTTAGCGGGACTCAGCACAGATACGCAGTATTTT. Amino acids: CASSLAGLSTDTQYF. The full variable domain, its missing parts supplied by reference TRBV7-3 and TRBJ2-3, is GAGVSQTPSNKVTEKGKYVELRCDPISGHTALYWYRQSLGQGPEFLIYFQGTGAADDSGLPNDRFFAVRPEGSVSTLKIQRTERGDSAVYLCASSLAGLSTDTQYFGPGTRLTVL.

This chain joins TRBV27 and TRBJ1-1; D gene uncertain. Germline V gene data show CDR1 as MNHEY and CDR2 as SMNVEV (reference sequence). There are 16 residues in the CDR3. V gave up 5 bases and J gave up 3 bases, with 19 bases separating them. The DNA of the CDR3 is TGTGCCAGCAGTCTAAGGAAAACCGGGTCTTACACTGAAGCTTTCTTT. Residues: CASSLRKTGSYTEAFF.

The chain combines TRBV20-1 with TRBJ1-1; D is uncertain. Germline loops: CDR1 DFQATT, CDR2 SNEGSKA (reference sequence). This CDR3 has 11 residues. Trimming stripped 5 bases from V and 11 bases from J, with 15 bases between. CDR3 nucleotides: TGCAGTGCTGGGTCCCCGGGTGGGGCTTTCTTT. Its protein product is CSAGSPGGAFF.

This clone was detected a few times. CDR3 residues: CASSGQGQGTYEQYF. For the CDR3, the DNA is TGTGCCAGCAGTGGGCAGGGACAGGGGACCTACGAGCAGTACTTC. The chain recombines TRBV5-4 with TRBJ2-7; 10 bases line up with TRBD1. There are 15 residues in the CDR3. CDR1 is SGHNT, CDR2 YYREEE, per germline (reference sequence). The V and J ends lost 5 bases and 2 bases, in that order; junction bases with no gene match: 7.

The CDR3 DNA follows: TGTGCCAGCTCTGACCCGGGACTAGGAATCTACGAGCAGTACTTC. This codes for CASSDPGLGIYEQYF. The chain recombines TRBV18 with TRBJ2-7, with 8 bases lining up with TRBD2. The CDR3 runs to 15 residues. J gave up 3 bases and V 6 bases, and 10 bases lay outside the gene matches. Germline assignment: CDR1 KGHSH and CDR2 LQKENI.

This clone was detected a few times. The chain has TRBV1 and TRBJ2-3; the DNA was not compared with TRBD2, the D call given in the table. TRBV1 is a known pseudogene. There are 18 residues in the CDR3. CDR3 in amino acids: CTSSQVLAGGRCTDTQYF. CDR3 coding DNA: TGCACCAGCAGCCAAGTCCTAGCGGGAGGGAGGTGTACGGATACGCAGTATTTT.

The rearrangement uses TRBV14 and TRBJ2-7, with 12 bases fitting TRBD2. Germline V CDR1 and CDR2: SGHDN, FVKESK. V lost 4 bases and J lost 3; bases outside the gene matches: 4. This CDR3 has 15 amino acids. CDR3 bases: TGTGCCAGCAGCCTACTAGCGGGAGGAAACTACGAGCAGTACTTC. Its protein is CASSLLAGGNYEQYF.

This clone came up a few times. The rearrangement uses TRBV9 and TRBJ2-1; 8 bases agree with TRBD2. The CDR3 is 17 amino acids. V lost 1 base and J lost 4; bases outside the gene matches: 10. Germline V gene lookup returns CDR1 SGDLS and CDR2 YYNGEE. The CDR3 DNA is TGTGCCAGCAGCGTAAACTTTAGCGGGGCGGAGTACAATGAGCAGTTCTTC. As protein: CASSVNFSGAEYNEQFF.

This clone was detected only a few times. The same CDR3 can be traced to other DNA sequences in this sample. CDR3 sequence (DNA): TGTGCCAGTAGTATAAGGACTAGCGGGATGGGAGAGACCCAGTACTTC. Amino acid sequence: CASSIRTSGMGETQYF. V usage is TRBV19 and J usage is TRBJ2-5, with 12 positions matching TRBD2. The CDR3 loop spans 16 amino acids. CDR1 and CDR2 from the germline V gene are LNHDA and SQIVND (reference sequence). Trimming removed 2 bases from V and 4 bases from J; junction bases left unmatched: 5.

Only a few counts were recorded for this clone. Different DNA sequences within this sample yield the same CDR3. The chain links TRBV11-2 to TRBJ2-1; TRBD2 matches at 7 bases. J gave up 4 bases and V 4 bases, and 1 base lay outside the gene matches. CDR1 and CDR2 (germline): SGHAT, FQNNGV. The CDR3 consists of 13 residues. CDR3 nucleotides: TGTGCCAGCAGCTCGGGACTATACAATGAGCAGTTCTTC. Its translation: CASSSGLYNEQFF.

V and J are TRBV6-6 and TRBJ2-5; TRBD2 aligns across 11 bases. Judging by the DNA end, TRBJ2-7 fits better; the J call may be wrong. Germline values: CDR1 MNHNY, CDR2 SVGAGI (reference sequence). This CDR3 is 15 amino acids long. Here the CDR3 DNA reads TGTGCCAGCCTTAACTCCACTAGCGGGAGCCACGAGCAGTACTTC. Translated: CASLNSTSGSHEQYF.

In its sample, this clone was seen a few times. The J gene is TRBJ2-3, the V gene TRBV4-3; 9 nucleotides agree with TRBD2. Trimming at V came to 1 base and at J to 7 bases, leaving 9 bases not matched to a gene. This CDR3 has 16 amino acids. Looked up from germline, CDR1 is LGHNA and CDR2 is YSLEER. CDR3 in amino acids: CASSQVWGSGGNTQYF. CDR3 coding DNA: TGCGCCAGCAGCCAAGTCTGGGGTAGCGGGGGAAATACGCAGTATTTT.

This clone turned up a few times. The chain carries TRBV28 and TRBJ2-1, with 10 bases that match TRBD1. V trimming: 6 bases; J trimming: 10 bases; junction bases outside the gene matches: 12. Germline V lookup: CDR1 MDHEN, CDR2 SYDVKM. This CDR3 region has 15 residues. CDR3 bases: TGTGCCAGCAGCTCCCGGGACAGGGGATCGCGGGAGCAGTTCTTC. This translates into CASSSRDRGSREQFF. Combining the CDR3 with reference TRBV28 and TRBJ2-1 gives the whole variable domain DVKVTQSSRYLVKRTGEKVFLECVQDMDHENMFWYRQDPGLGLRLIYFSYDVKMKEKGDIPEGYSVSREKKERFSLILESASTNQTSMYLCASSSRDRGSREQFFGPGTRLTVL.

This clone has just a few counts. This chain uses TRBV7-2 with TRBJ2-5, with 11 bases aligning to TRBD2. CDR1 and CDR2 from the germline V gene are SGHTA and FQGNSA. V shed 1 base and J 5 bases; nucleotides not matched to a gene: 9. CDR3 length: 17 residues. In DNA form, the CDR3 reads TGTGCCAGCAGCTTAGTATTTCTAGCGGGAGGCCTGGAGACCCAGTACTTC. Translating gives CASSLVFLAGGLETQYF.

The genes are TRBV5-6 and TRBJ1-2; a weak D match, TRBD1 (5 bases). Germline V gene sequence: CDR1 SGHDT, CDR2 YYEEEE. V lost 2 bases and J lost 10, with 15 bases in between. This CDR3 has 13 amino acids. The CDR3 nucleotides read TGTGCCAGCAGCTTATATACACCCAGGGACTACACCTTC. Translation: CASSLYTPRDYTF.

A few counts support this clone. The same CDR3 also results from other DNA sequences found in this sample. This chain links TRBV27 with TRBJ2-7; a possible D gene is TRBD1 (6 bases). Germline-derived CDR1 and CDR2 are MNHEY and SMNVEV (reference sequence). This CDR3 is built from 14 residues. Trimming cost V 1 base and J 2 bases, with 9 bases left between them. The CDR3 protein is CASSLLAGAYEQYF. CDR3 in DNA: TGTGCCAGCAGTTTATTGGCAGGGGCCTACGAGCAGTACTTC.

In this sample, this clone turned up a few times. This rearrangement joins TRBV7-2 to TRBJ2-6; D perhaps matches TRBD1 (5 bases). The CDR3 extends over 17 amino acids. Trimming removed 1 base at V and 0 bases at J, with 10 bases between. The V gene's germline CDR1 is SGHTA and CDR2 FQGNSA. This CDR3 reads CASSLVAGLSGANVLTF. The CDR3 DNA reads TGTGCCAGCAGCTTAGTCGCAGGGCTCTCTGGGGCCAACGTCCTGACTTTC.

The rearrangement links TRBV6-5 to TRBJ1-3; the D is unclear. The CDR3 runs 16 residues. The V and J ends lost 0 bases and 1 base respectively, with 10 bases between them. Germline V gives CDR1 MNHEY, CDR2 SVGAGI. This CDR3 is CASSYSTPRSGNTIYF. CDR3 in DNA: TGTGCCAGCAGTTACTCGACCCCTCGGTCTGGAAACACCATATATTTT.

A few counts support this clone. The chain combines TRBV7-3 with TRBJ1-5; maybe TRBD1 (5 bases). Germline V gene sequence: CDR1 SGHTA, CDR2 FQGTGA. V lost 1 base and J lost 5, with 12 bases in between. The CDR3 runs 15 residues. CDR3: CASSLSRRGDQPQHF. The CDR3 DNA reads as TGTGCCAGCAGCTTAAGTCGGCGGGGGGATCAGCCCCAGCATTTT. Full variable domain (outside the CDR3, taken from reference TRBV7-3 and TRBJ1-5): GAGVSQTPSNKVTEKGKYVELRCDPISGHTALYWYRQSLGQGPEFLIYFQGTGAADDSGLPNDRFFAVRPEGSVSTLKIQRTERGDSAVYLCASSLSRRGDQPQHFGDGTRLSIL.

This chain joins TRBV7-3 and TRBJ2-2, with a weak D call TRBD1 (6 bases). V was pared by 5 bases and J by 0 bases, with 7 bases between. Germline CDR1 is SGHTA and CDR2 is FQGTGA. The CDR3 runs to 14 residues. CDR3 amino acids: CASSRTANTGELFF. The CDR3, as DNA: TGTGCCAGCAGCCGGACAGCGAACACCGGGGAGCTGTTTTTT.

This clone was recorded a few times. The V gene is TRBV18, the J gene TRBJ2-6, with 7 bases that match TRBD1. The CDR3 contains 16 residues. Germline values: CDR1 KGHSH, CDR2 LQKENI. V shed 2 bases and J 4 bases; nucleotides not matched to a gene: 5. The CDR3 DNA follows: TGTGCCAGCTCACCAGGACAGGTCTACGGGGCCAACGTCCTGACTTTC. This codes for CASSPGQVYGANVLTF. Drawing the rest from reference TRBV18 and TRBJ2-6, the complete variable domain is NAGVMQNPRHLVRRRGQEARLRCSPMKGHSHVYWYRQLPEEGLKFMVYLQKENIIDESGMPKERFSAEFPKEGPSILRIQQVVRGDSAAYFCASSPGQVYGANVLTFGAGSRLTVL.

This clone has only a few counts. This chain connects TRBV5-4 to TRBJ1-6; 9 positions match TRBD1. Germline trimming cut 1 base from V and 4 bases from J; bases unmatched to any gene: 9. The CDR3 is made up of 18 amino acids. Germline CDR1 is SGHNT and CDR2 is YYREEE (reference sequence). CDR3 sequence reads: CASSLLILGTGYNSPLHF. CDR3 sequence (DNA): TGTGCCAGCAGCTTGTTAATCCTCGGGACAGGGTATAATTCACCCCTCCACTTT.

V is TRBV5-5 and J is TRBJ2-4; 10 bases match TRBD1. The CDR3 runs to 14 residues. The germline gives CDR1 SGHKS, CDR2 YYEKEE (reference sequence). V was clipped by 5 bases and J by 5 bases; unmatched bases: 4. In DNA form, the CDR3 reads TGTGCCAGCAGAGGGGGGACAGGGGAAAACATTCAGTACTTC. This encodes CASRGGTGENIQYF.

This clone was found a few times. The J gene is TRBJ1-2, the V gene TRBV4-3; no definite D call. The germline gives CDR1 LGHNA, CDR2 YSLEER. Trimming took 0 bases from V and 4 from J, leaving 12 bases between them. This CDR3 region has 15 residues. The CDR3 DNA sequence: TGCGCCAGCAGCCAAGATCGGCAGCCCACCTATGGCTACACCTTC. This codes for CASSQDRQPTYGYTF.

The rearrangement uses TRBV18 and TRBJ2-2, with 8 bases aligning to TRBD2. Germline CDR1 KGHSH, CDR2 LQKENI. The trim removed 0 bases at V and 4 bases at J, leaving 4 bases unmatched. This CDR3 spans 16 amino acids. The CDR3 DNA reads as TGTGCCAGCTCACCACCGTTAGCGGGGTCCACCGGGGAGCTGTTTTTT. This translates into CASSPPLAGSTGELFF.

The J gene is TRBJ1-2, the V gene TRBV27, with TRBD1 matching 8 bases. The ends lost 6 bases at V and 6 bases at J; junction bases unmatched: 6. The CDR3 extends over 13 amino acids. Germline assignment: CDR1 MNHEY and CDR2 SMNVEV (reference sequence). As DNA, the CDR3 is TGTGCCAGCAGACTCGCAGGGGGCGATGGCTACACCTTC. It encodes CASRLAGGDGYTF.